This T cell receptor (beta chain) appears in the sequencing data of a study of blood T cell repertoires in COVID-19. As originally analysed: How many nucleated cells were present was estimated from reference gene primer amplification. Repertoires were generated with immunoSEQ multiplex PCR, while TCRdb's copy carries only in-frame clones and drops some. V, J and clone size reflect that table, while D and trimming were determined from the DNA. The sample records some 400,000 clones, approximately 89% being singletons. The CDR3 runs 15 residues. Germline V gene data show CDR1 as MNHEY and CDR2 as SVGAGI. After removal of 7 bases from V and 6 bases from J, the junction contained 6 bases not matched to a gene.

The chain employs TRBV6-5 and TRBJ2-1, with 13 bases fitting TRBD2. Sequenced sample: PBMCs or T cells enriched from blood (not recorded which). This TCR came from a woman aged 40-49 years who had been exposed to COVID-19. CDR3 in amino acids: CASTRLAGGFNEQFF. CDR3 sequence (DNA): TGTGCCAGCACCAGACTAGCGGGGGGATTCAATGAGCAGTTCTTC.